This TCR beta chain came from a study of vaccination effects on CD4 cells after COVID-19. Study-wide context: Before sequencing took place, the ViraFEST assay used viral peptide pools to expand antigen-specific CD4+ T cells. IL-2 at about 10 IU/ml and peptides at about 10 ug/ml were added to cultured PBMC, roughly 1.8 million per well.

Sequenced by immunoSEQ multiplex PCR; TCRdb stores in-frame clones only, minus some. Altogether about 71,000 clones are present, around 79% being singletons, with the ten largest covering 2% to 3%. A note on this clone: As yet, its antigen is unknown.

Between the trimmed V and J ends, which lost 2 bases and 5 bases, there was a span of 12 bases. Per germline, CDR1 MGHDK and CDR2 SYGVNS. This CDR3 is 14 amino acids long. Culture proceeded for 10 days, and CD4+ T cells were then isolated. Two-dose BNT162b2 or mRNA-1273 vaccination was given to participants. A half-medium replacement with IL-2 medium was carried out on days 3 and 7. The sample here was CD4+ T cells from PBMCs cultured without peptide, taken after COVID-19 vaccination. This chain uses TRBV25-1 with TRBJ2-5; possible D gene TRBD1, 5 bases. This sequence was found in a human donor who received a COVID-19 vaccine. CDR3 region: CASSERQGSETQYF. DNA of the CDR3: TGTGCCAGCAGTGAACGTCAGGGTTCGGAGACCCAGTACTTC.